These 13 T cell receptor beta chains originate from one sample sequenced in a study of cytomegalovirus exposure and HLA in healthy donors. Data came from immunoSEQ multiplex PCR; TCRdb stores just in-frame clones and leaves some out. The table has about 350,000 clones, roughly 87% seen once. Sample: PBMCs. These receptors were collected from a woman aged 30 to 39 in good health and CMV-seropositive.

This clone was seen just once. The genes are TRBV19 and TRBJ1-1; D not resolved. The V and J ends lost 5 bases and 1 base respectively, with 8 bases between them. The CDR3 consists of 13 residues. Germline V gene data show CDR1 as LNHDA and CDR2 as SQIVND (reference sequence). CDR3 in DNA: TGTGCCAGTAGTTACGACGGGAACACTGAAGCTTTCTTT. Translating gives CASSYDGNTEAFF.

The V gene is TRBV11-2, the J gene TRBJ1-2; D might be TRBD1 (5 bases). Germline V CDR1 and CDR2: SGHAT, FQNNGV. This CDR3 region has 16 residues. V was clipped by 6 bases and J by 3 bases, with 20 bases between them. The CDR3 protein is CASRGGGSLVYYGYTF. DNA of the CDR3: TGTGCCAGCAGGGGGGGAGGCAGCCTGGTATACTATGGCTACACCTTC.

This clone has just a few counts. This CDR3 reads CASSPTGDIEQYF. The CDR3 DNA sequence: TGCGCCAGCAGCCCGACAGGGGATATCGAGCAGTACTTC. V is TRBV4-3 and J is TRBJ2-7; TRBD1 agrees at 8 bases. CDR1 LGHNA and CDR2 YSLEER come from the germline V gene. The V gene end was trimmed by 4 bases and the J gene end by 6 bases; junction bases not matched to a gene: 5. The CDR3 is 13 residues long.

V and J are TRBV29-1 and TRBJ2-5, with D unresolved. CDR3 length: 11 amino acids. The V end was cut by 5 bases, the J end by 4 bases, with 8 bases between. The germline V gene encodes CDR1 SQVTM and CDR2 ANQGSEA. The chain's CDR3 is CSVSHPETQYF. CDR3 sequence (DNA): TGCAGCGTTTCCCACCCAGAGACCCAGTACTTC.

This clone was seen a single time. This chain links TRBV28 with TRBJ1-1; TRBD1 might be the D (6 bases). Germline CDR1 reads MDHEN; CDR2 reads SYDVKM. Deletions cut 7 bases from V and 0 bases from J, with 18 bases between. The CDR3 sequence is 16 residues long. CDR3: CASIQGHPAMNTEAFF. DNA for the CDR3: TGTGCCAGCATACAGGGACATCCAGCTATGAACACTGAAGCTTTCTTT.

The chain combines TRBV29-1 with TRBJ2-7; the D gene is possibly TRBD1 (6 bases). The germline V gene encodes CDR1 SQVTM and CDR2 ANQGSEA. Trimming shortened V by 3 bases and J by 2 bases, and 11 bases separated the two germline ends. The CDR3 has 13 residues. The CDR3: CSVEQQGPYEQYF. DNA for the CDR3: TGCAGCGTTGAGCAACAGGGACCCTACGAGCAGTACTTC.

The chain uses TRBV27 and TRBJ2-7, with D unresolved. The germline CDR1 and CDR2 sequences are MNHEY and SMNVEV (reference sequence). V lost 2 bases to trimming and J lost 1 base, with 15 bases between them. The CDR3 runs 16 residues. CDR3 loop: CASSLGPRAPSYEQYF. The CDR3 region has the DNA TGTGCCAGCAGTTTAGGGCCCCGGGCCCCATCCTACGAGCAGTACTTC.

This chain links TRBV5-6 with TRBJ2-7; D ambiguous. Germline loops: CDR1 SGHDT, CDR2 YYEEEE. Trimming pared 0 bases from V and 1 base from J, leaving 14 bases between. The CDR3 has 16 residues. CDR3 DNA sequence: TGTGCCAGCAGCTTGGGTGGGTGGGCCGCATCCTACGAGCAGTACTTC. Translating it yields CASSLGGWAASYEQYF. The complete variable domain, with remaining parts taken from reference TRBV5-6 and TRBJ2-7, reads DAGVTQSPTHLIKTRGQQVTLRCSPKSGHDTVSWYQQALGQGPQFIFQYYEEEERQRGNFPDRFSGHQFPNYSSELNVNALLLGDSALYLCASSLGGWAASYEQYFGPGTRLTVT.

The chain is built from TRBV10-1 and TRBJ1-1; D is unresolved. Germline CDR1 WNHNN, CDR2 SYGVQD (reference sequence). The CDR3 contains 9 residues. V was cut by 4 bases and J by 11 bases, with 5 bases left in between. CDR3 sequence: CASSGAAFF. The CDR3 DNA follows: TGCGCCAGCAGTGGGGCCGCTTTCTTT.

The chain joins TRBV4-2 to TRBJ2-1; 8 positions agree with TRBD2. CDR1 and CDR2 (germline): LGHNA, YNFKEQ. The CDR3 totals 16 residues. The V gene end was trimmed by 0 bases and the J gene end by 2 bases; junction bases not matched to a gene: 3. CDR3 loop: CASSQDGTRAYNEQFF. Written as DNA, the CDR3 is TGTGCCAGCAGCCAAGACGGGACTAGGGCCTACAATGAGCAGTTCTTC.

The CDR3: CASRRQDSGNTIYF. The CDR3 DNA sequence: TGTGCCAGCAGGCGCCAGGACTCTGGAAACACCATATATTTT. This chain uses TRBV6-5 with TRBJ1-3; D gene uncertain. Germline CDR1 is MNHEY and CDR2 is SVGAGI. This CDR3 contains 14 residues. Trimming left V 6 bases short and J 0 bases short, with 9 bases between.

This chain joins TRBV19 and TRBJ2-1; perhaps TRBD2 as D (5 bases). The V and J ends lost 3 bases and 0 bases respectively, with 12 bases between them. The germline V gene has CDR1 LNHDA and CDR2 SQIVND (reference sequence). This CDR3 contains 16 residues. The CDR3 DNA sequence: TGTGCCAGTAGTATGGGAGCGCTGAGCTCCTACAATGAGCAGTTCTTC. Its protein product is CASSMGALSSYNEQFF. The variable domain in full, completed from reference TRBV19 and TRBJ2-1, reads DGGITQSPKYLFRKEGQNVTLSCEQNLNHDAMYWYRQDPGQGLRLIYYSQIVNDFQKGDIAEGYSVSREKKESFPLTVTSAQKNPTAFYLCASSMGALSSYNEQFFGPGTRLTVL.

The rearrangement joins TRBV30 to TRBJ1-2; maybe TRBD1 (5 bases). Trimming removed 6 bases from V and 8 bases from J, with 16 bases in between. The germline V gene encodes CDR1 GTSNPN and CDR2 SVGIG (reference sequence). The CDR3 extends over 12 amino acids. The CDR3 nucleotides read TGTGCCTGTTCGGGGCAGATAGGGGGCTACACCTTC. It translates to CACSGQIGGYTF.